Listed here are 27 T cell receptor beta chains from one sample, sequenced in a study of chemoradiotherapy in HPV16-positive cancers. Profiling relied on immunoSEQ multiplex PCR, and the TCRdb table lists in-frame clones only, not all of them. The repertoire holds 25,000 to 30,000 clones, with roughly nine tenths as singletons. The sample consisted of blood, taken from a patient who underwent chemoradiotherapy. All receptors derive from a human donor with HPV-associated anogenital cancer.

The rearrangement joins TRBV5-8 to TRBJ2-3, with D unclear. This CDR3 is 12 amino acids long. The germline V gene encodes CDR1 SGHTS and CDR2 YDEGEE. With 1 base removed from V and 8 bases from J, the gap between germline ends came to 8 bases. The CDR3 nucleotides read TGTGCCAGCAGCTTGCGTACGGGTACGCAGTATTTT. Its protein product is CASSLRTGTQYF.

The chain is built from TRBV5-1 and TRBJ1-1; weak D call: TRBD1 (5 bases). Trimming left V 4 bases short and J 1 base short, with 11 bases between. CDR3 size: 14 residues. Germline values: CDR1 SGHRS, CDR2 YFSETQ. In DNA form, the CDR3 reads TGCGCCAGCAGCACTTCGAGGGGGAACACTGAAGCTTTCTTT. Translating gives CASSTSRGNTEAFF.

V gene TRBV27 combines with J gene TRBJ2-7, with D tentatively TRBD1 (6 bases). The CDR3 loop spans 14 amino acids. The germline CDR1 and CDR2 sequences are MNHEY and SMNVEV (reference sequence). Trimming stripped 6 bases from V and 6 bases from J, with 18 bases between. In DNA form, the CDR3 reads TGTGCCAGCAGAGATGGCCCTGGGGGCAGCGAGCAGTACTTC. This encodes CASRDGPGGSEQYF.

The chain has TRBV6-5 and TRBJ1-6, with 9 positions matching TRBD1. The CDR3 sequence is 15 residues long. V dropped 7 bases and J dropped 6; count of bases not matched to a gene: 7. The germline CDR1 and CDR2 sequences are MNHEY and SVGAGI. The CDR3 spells CASIPRTGVNSPLHF. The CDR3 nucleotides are TGTGCCAGCATTCCTCGGACAGGGGTTAATTCACCCCTCCACTTT.

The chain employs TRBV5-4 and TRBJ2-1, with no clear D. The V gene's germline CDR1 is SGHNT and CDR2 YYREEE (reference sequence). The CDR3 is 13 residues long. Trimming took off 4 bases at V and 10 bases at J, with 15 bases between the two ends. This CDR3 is CASSPPDPLEQFF. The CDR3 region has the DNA TGTGCCAGCAGCCCACCGGACCCACTAGAGCAGTTCTTC.

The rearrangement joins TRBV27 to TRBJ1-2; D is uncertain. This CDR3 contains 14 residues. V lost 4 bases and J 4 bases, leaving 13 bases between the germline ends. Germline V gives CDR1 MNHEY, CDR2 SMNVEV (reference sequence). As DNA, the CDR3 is TGTGCCAGCAGTTCCACACGGAGCTCCTATGGCTACACCTTC. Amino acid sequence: CASSSTRSSYGYTF.

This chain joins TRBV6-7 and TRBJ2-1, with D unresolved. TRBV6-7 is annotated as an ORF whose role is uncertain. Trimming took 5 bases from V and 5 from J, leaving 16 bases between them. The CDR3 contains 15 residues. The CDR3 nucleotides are TGTGCCAGCAGTCCCCCGCTCTTCCGGGACAATGAGCAGTTCTTC. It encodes CASSPPLFRDNEQFF.

This chain's CDR3 is CASSLVAVKETQYF. Written as DNA, the CDR3 is TGTGCCAGCAGCTTAGTCGCGGTAAAAGAGACCCAGTACTTC. The V gene is TRBV11-1, the J gene TRBJ2-5; D is unclear. The CDR3 consists of 14 residues. Trimming took 1 base from V and 3 from J, leaving 9 bases between them. Germline CDR1 reads SGHAT; CDR2 reads FQDESV (reference sequence).

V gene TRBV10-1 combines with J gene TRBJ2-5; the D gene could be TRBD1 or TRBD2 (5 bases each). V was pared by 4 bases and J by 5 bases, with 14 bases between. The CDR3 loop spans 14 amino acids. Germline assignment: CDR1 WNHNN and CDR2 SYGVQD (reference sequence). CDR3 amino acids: CASSAGTYEETQYF. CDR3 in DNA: TGCGCCAGCAGTGCCGGGACCTATGAGGAGACCCAGTACTTC.

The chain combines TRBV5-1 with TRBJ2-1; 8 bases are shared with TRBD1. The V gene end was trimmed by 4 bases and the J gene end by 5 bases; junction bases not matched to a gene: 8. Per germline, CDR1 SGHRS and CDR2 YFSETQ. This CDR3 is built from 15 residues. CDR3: CASSPPGGRNNEQFF. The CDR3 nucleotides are TGCGCCAGCAGCCCACCAGGGGGCAGAAACAATGAGCAGTTCTTC. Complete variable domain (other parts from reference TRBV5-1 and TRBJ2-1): KAGVTQTPRYLIKTRGQQVTLSCSPISGHRSVSWYQQTPGQGLQFLFEYFSETQRNKGNFPGRFSGRQFSNSRSEMNVSTLELGDSALYLCASSPPGGRNNEQFFGPGTRLTVL.

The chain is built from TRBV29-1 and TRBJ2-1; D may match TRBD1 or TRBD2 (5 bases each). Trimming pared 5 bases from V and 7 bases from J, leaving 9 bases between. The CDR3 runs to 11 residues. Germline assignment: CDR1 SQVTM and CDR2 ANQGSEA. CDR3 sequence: CSVREGNEQFF. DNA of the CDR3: TGCAGCGTTAGAGAGGGGAATGAGCAGTTCTTC.

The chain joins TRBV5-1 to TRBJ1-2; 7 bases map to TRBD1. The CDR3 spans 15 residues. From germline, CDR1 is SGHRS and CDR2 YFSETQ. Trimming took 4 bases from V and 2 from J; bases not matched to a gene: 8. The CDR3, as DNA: TGCGCCAGCAGCCTCACAGGGGACACAAACTATGGCTACACCTTC. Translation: CASSLTGDTNYGYTF.

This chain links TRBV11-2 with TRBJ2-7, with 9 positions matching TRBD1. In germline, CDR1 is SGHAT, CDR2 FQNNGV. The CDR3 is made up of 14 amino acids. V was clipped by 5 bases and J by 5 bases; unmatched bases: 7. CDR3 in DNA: TGTGCCAGCAGCCCCCGGGACAGGGTGGACGAGCAGTACTTC. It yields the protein CASSPRDRVDEQYF. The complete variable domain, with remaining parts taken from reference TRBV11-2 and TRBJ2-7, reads EAGVAQSPRYKIIEKRQSVAFWCNPISGHATLYWYQQILGQGPKLLIQFQNNGVVDDSQLPKDRFSAERLKGVDSTLKIQPAKLEDSAVYLCASSPRDRVDEQYFGPGTRLTVT.

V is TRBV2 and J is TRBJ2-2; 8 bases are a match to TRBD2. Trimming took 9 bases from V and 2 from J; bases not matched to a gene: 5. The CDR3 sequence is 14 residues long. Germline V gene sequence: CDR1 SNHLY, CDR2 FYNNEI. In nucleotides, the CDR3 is TGTGCCAGACAAGCGGGAGCAAACACCGGGGAGCTGTTTTTT. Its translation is CARQAGANTGELFF. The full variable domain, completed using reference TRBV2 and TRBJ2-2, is EPEVTQTPSHQVTQMGQEVILRCVPISNHLYFYWYRQILGQKVEFLVSFYNNEISEKSEIFDDQFSVERPDGSNFTLKIRSTKLEDSAMYFCARQAGANTGELFFGEGSRLTVL.

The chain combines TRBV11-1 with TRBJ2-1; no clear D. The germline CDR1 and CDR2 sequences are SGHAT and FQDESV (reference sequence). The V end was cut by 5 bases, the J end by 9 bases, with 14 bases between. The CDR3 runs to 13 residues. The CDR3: CASSLTGSGEQFF. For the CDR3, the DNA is TGTGCCAGCAGCCTGACTGGGTCCGGTGAGCAGTTCTTC.

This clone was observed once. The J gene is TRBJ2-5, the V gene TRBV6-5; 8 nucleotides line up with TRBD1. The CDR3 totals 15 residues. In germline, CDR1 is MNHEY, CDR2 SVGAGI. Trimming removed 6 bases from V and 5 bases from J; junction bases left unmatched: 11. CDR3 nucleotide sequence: TGTGCCAGCAGCTCTACCGCAGGGGGCGTGGAGACCCAGTACTTC. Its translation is CASSSTAGGVETQYF.

The CDR3 coding sequence is TGTGCCAGCAGTTTGGCGGGGGGACTACAGGAGCAGTTCTTC. Protein: CASSLAGGLQEQFF. This chain uses TRBV6-5 with TRBJ2-1; 8 nucleotides align to TRBD2. Germline CDR1 is MNHEY and CDR2 is SVGAGI. The CDR3 runs 14 residues. V shed 4 bases and J 10 bases; nucleotides not matched to a gene: 9.

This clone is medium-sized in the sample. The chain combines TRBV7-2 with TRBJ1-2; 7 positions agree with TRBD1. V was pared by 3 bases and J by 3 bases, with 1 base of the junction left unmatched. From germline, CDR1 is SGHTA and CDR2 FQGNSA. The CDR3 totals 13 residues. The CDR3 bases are TGTGCCAGCAGCTTTGGACAGGACTATGGCTACACCTTC. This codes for CASSFGQDYGYTF.

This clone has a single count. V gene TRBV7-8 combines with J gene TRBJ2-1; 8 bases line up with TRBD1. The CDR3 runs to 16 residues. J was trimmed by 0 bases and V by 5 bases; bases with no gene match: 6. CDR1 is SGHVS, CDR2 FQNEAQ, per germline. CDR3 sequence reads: CASSPRTGSSYNEQFF. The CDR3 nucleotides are TGTGCCAGCAGCCCCCGGACAGGGAGCTCCTACAATGAGCAGTTCTTC.

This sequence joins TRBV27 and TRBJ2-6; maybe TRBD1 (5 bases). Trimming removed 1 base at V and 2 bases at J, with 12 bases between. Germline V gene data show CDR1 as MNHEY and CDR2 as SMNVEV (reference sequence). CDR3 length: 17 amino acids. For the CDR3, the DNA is TGTGCCAGCAGTTTATATCCAGGGTCGGCTGGGGCCAACGTCCTGACTTTC. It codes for CASSLYPGSAGANVLTF.

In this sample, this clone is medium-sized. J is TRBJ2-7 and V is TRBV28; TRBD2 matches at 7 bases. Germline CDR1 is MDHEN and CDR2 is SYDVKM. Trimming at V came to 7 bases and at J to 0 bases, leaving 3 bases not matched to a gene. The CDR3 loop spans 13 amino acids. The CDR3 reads CASTGGLSYEQYF. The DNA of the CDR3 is TGTGCCAGCACGGGGGGTCTCTCCTACGAGCAGTACTTC.

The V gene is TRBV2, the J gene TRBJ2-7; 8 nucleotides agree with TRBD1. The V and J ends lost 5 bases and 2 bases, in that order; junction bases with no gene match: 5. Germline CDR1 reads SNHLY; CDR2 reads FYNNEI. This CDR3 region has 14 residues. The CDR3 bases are TGTGCCAGCAGTAGGACAGGGAACGCCTACGAGCAGTACTTC. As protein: CASSRTGNAYEQYF.

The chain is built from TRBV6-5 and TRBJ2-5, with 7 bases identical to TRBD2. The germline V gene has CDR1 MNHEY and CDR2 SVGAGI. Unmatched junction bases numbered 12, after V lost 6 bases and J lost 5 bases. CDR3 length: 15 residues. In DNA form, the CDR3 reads TGTGCCAGCAGGCCGCCTATGACTAGCTGGGAGACCCAGTACTTC. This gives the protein CASRPPMTSWETQYF.

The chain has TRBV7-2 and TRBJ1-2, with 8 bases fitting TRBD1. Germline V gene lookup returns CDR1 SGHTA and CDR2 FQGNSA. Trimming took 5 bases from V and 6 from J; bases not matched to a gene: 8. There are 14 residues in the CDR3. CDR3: CASSPYWTGNGYTF. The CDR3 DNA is TGTGCCAGCAGCCCCTACTGGACAGGGAATGGCTACACCTTC.

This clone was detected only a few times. The CDR3 protein is CASSYAFMNTEAFF. DNA for the CDR3: TGTGCCAGCAGTTACGCATTTATGAACACTGAAGCTTTCTTT. The chain carries TRBV6-6 and TRBJ1-1, with unresolved D. From germline, CDR1 is MNHNY and CDR2 SVGAGI (reference sequence). The V gene lost 2 bases and the J gene lost 0 bases, with 7 bases spanning the gap. The CDR3 contains 14 residues.

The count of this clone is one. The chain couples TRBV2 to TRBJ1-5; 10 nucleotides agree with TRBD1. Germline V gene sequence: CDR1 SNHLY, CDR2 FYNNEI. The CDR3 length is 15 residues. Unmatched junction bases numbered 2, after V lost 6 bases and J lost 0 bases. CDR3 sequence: CASRGTGASNQPQHF. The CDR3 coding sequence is TGTGCCAGCAGGGGGACAGGGGCTAGCAATCAGCCCCAGCATTTT.

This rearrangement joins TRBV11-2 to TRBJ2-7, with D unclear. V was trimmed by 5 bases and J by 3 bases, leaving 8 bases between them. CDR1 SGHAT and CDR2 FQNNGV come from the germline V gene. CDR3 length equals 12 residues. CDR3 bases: TGTGCCAGCAGCCCGACGGACTACGAGCAGTACTTC. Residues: CASSPTDYEQYF.